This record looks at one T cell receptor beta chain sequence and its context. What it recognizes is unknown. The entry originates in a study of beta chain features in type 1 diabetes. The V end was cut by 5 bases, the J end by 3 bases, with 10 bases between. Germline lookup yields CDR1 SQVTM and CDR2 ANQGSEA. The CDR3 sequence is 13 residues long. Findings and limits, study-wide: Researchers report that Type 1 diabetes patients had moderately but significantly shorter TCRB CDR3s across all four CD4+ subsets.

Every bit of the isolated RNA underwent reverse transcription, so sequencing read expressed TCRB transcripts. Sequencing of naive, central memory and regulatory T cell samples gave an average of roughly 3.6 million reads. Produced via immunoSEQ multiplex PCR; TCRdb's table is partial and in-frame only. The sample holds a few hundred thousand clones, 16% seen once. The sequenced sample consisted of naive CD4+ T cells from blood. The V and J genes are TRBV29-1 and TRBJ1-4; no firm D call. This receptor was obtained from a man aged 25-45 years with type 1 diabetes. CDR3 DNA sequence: TGCAGCGTTCGGTCCCCCGCTAATGAAAAACTGTTTTTT. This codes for CSVRSPANEKLFF.